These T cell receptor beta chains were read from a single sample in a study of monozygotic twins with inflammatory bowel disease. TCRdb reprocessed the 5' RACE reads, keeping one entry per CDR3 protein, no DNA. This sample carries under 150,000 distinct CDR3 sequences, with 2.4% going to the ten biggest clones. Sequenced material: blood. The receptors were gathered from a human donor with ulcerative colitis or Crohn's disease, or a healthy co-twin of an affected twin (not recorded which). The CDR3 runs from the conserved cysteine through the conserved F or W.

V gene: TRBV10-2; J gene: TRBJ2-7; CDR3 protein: CASSELGDVSSYEQYF
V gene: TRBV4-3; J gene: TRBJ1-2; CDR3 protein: CASSQYYRAGGYTF
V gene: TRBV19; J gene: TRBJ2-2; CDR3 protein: CASNLGAAGELFF
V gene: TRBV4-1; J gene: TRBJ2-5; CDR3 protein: CASSQGGRETQYF
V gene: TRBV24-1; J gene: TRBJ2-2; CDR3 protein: CATSDLRGTGELFF
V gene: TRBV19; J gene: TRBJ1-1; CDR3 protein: CASSLQAQNTEAFF
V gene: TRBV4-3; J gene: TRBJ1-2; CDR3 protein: CASSLSRDSYGYTF
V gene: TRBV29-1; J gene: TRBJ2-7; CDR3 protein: CSVRPGGLVEQYF
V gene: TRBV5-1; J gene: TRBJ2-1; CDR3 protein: CASSLAQGGEQFF
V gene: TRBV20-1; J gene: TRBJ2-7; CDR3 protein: CSAAVYPATEQYF
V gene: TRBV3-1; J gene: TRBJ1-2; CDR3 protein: CASSGRRSHGYTF
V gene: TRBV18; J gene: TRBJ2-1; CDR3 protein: CASSPAWASGTYNEQFF
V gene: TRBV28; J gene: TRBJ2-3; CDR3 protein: CASSLVQRTDTQYF
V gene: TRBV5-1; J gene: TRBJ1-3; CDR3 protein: CASSPTGDGNTIYF
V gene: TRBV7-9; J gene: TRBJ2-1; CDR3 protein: CASSPAGSPSYNEQFF
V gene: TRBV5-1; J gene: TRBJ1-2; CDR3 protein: CASRPYGTGLGGYTF
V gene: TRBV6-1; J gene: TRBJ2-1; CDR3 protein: CASSEPPHLVNEQFF
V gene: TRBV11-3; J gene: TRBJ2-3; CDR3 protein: CASSLGAGADTQYF
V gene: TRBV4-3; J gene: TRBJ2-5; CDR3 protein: CASNPAGCHSSVETQYF
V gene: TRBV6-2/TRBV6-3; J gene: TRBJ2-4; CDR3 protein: CASRIEGLAKNIQYF
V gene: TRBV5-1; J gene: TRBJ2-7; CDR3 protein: CASSFTVSSYYEQYF
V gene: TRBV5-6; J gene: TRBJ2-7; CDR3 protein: CASSLTGRTSYEQYF
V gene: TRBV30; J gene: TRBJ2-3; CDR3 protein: CAWSSGGTQYF
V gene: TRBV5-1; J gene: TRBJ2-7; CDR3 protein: CASSLERYEQYF
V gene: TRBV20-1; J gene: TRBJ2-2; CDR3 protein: CSARDPTGSGSTGELFF
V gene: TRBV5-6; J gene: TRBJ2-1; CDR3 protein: CASSGGPSSYNEQFF
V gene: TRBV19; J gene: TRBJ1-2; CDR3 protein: CASTDRDGYTF
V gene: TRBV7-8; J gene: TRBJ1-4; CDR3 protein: CASSLGRGGGSSNEKLFF
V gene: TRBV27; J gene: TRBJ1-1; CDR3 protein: CASSLRTGGEGAFF
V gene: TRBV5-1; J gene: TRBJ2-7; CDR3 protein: CASSLLDSLTYEQYF
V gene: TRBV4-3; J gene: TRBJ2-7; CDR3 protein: CASSHGRFSYEQYF
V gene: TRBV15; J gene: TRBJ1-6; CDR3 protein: CATSRNRARGHSPLHF
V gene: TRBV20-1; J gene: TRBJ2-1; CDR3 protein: CSASTSGGFRVFYEQFF